The entry below describes one T cell receptor beta chain. The antigen is not known. With 10 days of culture completed, CD4+ T cells were isolated. Participants were vaccinated with two doses of either the BNT162b2 or mRNA-1273 vaccine. CDR3 size: 14 residues. Unmatched junction bases numbered 3, after V lost 2 bases and J lost 5 bases. In germline, CDR1 is KGHSH, CDR2 LQKENI. The data were obtained in a study of vaccination effects on CD4 cells after COVID-19. This table comes from immunoSEQ multiplex PCR, and its TCRdb copy is limited to in-frame clones, with some not included. The sample lists approximately 74,000 clones, roughly 73% occurring once.

The chain employs TRBV18 and TRBJ2-5; 9 nucleotides agree with TRBD1. This sequence originates from a human donor who received a COVID-19 vaccine. The sample consisted of CD4+ T cells from PBMCs cultured without peptide, taken after COVID-19 vaccination. The CDR3 bases are TGTGCCAGCTCACCATACAGGGGGCACGAGACCCAGTACTTC. It translates to CASSPYRGHETQYF.